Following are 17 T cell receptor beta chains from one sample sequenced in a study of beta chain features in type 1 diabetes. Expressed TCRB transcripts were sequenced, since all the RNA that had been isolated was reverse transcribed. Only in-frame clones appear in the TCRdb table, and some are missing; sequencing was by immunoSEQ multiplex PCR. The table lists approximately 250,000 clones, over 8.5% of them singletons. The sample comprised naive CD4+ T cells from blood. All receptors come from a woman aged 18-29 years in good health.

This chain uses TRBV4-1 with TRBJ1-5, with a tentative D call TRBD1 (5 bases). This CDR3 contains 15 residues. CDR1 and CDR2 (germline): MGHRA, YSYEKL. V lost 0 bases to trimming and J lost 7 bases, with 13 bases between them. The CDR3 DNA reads TGCGCCAGCAGCCAAGATACCCAGGGTCAACAGCCCCAGCATTTT. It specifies CASSQDTQGQQPQHF.

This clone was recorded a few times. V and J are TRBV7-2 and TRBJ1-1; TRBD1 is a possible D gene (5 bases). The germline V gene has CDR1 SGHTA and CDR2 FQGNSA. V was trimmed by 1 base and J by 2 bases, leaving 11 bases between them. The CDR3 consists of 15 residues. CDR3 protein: CASSLGTRVNTEAFF. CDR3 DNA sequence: TGTGCCAGCAGCTTAGGCACCAGGGTAAACACTGAAGCTTTCTTT.

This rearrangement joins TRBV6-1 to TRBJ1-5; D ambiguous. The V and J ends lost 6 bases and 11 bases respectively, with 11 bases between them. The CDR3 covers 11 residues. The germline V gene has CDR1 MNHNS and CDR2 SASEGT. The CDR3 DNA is TGTGCCAGCAGCGCCCCGAGGTCCCAGCATTTT. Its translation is CASSAPRSQHF.

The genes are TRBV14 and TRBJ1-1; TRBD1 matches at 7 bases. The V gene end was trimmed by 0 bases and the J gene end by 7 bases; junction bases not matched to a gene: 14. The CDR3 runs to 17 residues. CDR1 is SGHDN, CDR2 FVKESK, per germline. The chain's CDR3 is CASSQEGQGQLRIEAFF. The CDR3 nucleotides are TGTGCCAGCAGCCAAGAAGGGCAGGGACAGTTACGCATTGAAGCTTTCTTT.

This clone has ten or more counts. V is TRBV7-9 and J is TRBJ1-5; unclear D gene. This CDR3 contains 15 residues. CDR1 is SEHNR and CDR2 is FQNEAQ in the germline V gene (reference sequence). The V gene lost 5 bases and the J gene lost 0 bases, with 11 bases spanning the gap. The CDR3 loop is CASSPEGYSNQPQHF. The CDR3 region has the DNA TGTGCCAGCAGCCCCGAGGGTTATAGCAATCAGCCCCAGCATTTT.

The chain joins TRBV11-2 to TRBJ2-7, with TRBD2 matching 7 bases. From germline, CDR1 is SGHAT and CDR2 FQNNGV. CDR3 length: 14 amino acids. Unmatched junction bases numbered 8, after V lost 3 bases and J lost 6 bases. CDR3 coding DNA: TGTGCCAGCAGCTTGGGACCGGTAGCGGGCGAGCAGTACTTC. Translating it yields CASSLGPVAGEQYF. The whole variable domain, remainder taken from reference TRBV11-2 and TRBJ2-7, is EAGVAQSPRYKIIEKRQSVAFWCNPISGHATLYWYQQILGQGPKLLIQFQNNGVVDDSQLPKDRFSAERLKGVDSTLKIQPAKLEDSAVYLCASSLGPVAGEQYFGPGTRLTVT.

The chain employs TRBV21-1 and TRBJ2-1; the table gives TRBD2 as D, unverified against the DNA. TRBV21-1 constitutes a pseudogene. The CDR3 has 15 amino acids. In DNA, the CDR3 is TGTGCCAGCGAGAGGTTGCGTAGCGGGAGCGATGAGCAGTTCTTC. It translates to CASERLRSGSDEQFF.

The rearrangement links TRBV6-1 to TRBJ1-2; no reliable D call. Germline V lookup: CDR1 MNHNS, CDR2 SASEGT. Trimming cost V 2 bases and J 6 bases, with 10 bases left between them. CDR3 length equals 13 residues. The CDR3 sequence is CASSEITGNGYTF. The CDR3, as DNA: TGTGCCAGCAGTGAAATAACGGGTAATGGCTACACCTTC.

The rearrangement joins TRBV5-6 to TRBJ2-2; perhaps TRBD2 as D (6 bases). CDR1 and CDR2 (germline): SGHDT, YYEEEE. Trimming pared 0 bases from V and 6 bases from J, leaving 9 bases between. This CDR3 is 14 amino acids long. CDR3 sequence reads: CASSLVGGSGELFF. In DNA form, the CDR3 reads TGTGCCAGCAGCTTGGTGGGGGGTTCCGGGGAGCTGTTTTTT. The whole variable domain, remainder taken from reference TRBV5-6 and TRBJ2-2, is DAGVTQSPTHLIKTRGQQVTLRCSPKSGHDTVSWYQQALGQGPQFIFQYYEEEERQRGNFPDRFSGHQFPNYSSELNVNALLLGDSALYLCASSLVGGSGELFFGEGSRLTVL.

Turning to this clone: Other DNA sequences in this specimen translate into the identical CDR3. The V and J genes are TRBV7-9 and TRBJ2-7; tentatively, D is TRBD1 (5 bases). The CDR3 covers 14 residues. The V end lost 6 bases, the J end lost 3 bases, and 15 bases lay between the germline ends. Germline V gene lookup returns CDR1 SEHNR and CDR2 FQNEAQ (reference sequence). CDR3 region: CASSPGQGNYEQYF. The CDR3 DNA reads TGTGCCAGCAGTCCCGGACAAGGCAACTACGAGCAGTACTTC.

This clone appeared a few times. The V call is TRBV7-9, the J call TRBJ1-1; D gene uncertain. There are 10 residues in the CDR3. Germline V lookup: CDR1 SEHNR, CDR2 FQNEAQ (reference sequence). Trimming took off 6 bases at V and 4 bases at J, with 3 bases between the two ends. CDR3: CASRSTEAFF. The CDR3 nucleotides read TGTGCCAGCAGGAGCACTGAAGCTTTCTTT.

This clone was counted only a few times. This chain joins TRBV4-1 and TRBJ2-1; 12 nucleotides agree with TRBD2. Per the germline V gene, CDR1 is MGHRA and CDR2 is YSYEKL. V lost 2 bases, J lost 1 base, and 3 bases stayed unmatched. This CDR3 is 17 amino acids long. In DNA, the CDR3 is TGCGCCAGCAGCCAAACGACTAGCGGGGGTTCCTACAATGAGCAGTTCTTC. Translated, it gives CASSQTTSGGSYNEQFF.

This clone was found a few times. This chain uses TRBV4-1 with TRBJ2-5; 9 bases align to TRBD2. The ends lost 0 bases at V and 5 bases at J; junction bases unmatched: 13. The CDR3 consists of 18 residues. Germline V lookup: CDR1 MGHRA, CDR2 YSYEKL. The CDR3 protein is CASSQEGRAGGSGETQYF. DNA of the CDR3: TGCGCCAGCAGCCAAGAGGGTCGAGCGGGGGGTAGCGGGGAGACCCAGTACTTC.

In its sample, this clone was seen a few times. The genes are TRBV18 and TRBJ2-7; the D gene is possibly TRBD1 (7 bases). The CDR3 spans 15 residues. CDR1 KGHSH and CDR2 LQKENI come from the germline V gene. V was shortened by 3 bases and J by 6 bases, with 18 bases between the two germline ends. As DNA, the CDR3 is TGTGCCAGCTCACCCCAGGGACAGACTAGGGGCGAGCAGTACTTC. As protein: CASSPQGQTRGEQYF.

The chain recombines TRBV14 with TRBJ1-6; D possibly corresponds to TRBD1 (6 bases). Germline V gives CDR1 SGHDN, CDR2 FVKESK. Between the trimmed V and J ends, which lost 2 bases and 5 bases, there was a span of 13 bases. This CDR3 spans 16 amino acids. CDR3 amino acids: CASSQQSGQNNSPLHF. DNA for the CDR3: TGTGCCAGCAGCCAACAATCAGGACAGAATAATTCACCCCTCCACTTT. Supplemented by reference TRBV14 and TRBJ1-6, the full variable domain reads EAGVTQFPSHSVIEKGQTVTLRCDPISGHDNLYWYRRVMGKEIKFLLHFVKESKQDESGMPNNRFLAERTGGTYSTLKVQPAELEDSGVYFCASSQQSGQNNSPLHFGNGTRLTVT.

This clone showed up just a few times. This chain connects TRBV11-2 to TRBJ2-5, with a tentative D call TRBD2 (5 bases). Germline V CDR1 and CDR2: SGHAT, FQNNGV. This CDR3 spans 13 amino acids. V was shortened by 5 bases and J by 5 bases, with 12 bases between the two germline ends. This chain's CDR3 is CASSLQRVETQYF. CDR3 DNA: TGTGCCAGCAGCCTACAGAGGGTGGAGACCCAGTACTTC.

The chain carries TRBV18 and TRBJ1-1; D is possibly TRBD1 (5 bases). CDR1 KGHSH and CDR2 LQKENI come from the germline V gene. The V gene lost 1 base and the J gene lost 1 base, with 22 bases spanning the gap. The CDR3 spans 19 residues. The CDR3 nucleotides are TGTGCCAGCTCACCACTTAATCGACAGAAACCAACCGCGAACACTGAAGCTTTCTTT. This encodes CASSPLNRQKPTANTEAFF.